This TCR beta chain derives from a study of T cells in lung cancer brain metastases (dated by TCRdb to 2017 to 2018). Broadly, across the study: Of the 20 to 25 patients, over 15 had a history of tobacco use, with a median of 40 pack-years. About 90% of the roughly 20 patients received no interval therapy between primary and metastasis resection. The primary and brain metastasis specimens were acquired a median of around 300 days apart. TCR beta CDR3 repertoires were compared between fully resected primary non-small cell lung cancers and paired brain metastases. The cohort included roughly 20 patients who provided 40 or so specimens, with each patient contributing one primary lung lesion and one brain metastasis. Of the patients, fewer than 13 were female and several were male, and their median age at first diagnosis was roughly 59 years. An average DNA integrity number of 3.8 was found in both primary and metastatic specimens, and no significant difference was detected between sites.

Between about 2.24 and 4.92 ug genomic DNA was input per sample, and equal DNA input was given to paired samples. TCR beta libraries were constructed with the immunoSEQ hsTCRbeta Kit, with multiplexed V and J gene primers used across two PCR steps. Pooled libraries, together with positive and negative controls, were sequenced on an Illumina MiSeq with a 100-cycle paired-end protocol. On the authors' methods: The immunoSEQ vendor processed the raw data into normalized, annotated TCR beta repertoire reports. Richness was defined as unique clones by nucleotide sequence, and total richness was extrapolated with the iChao1 and Efron-Thisted estimators. Paired lesions were characterized and compared using Pielou's evenness, Simpson's index, top-ten clone proportional abundance, and the Morisita overlap index. TCRdb retrieved this table from immuneACCESS and kept in-frame rearrangements only. Not all clones are present; in checked studies, unresolved V genes account for under half, and no reason is known for the remainder. V, J and clone size were drawn from that table, and D and trimming were deduced from the DNA. The sample contains about 5,000 clones, approximately 90% of them found a single time. The ten largest clonotypes hold 3% to 4% of the sample.

What the work shows at the level of the full study, not this receptor alone: Most clones were specific to a single lesion, and overlap between paired lesions was limited (mean Morisita index around 0.2). Significantly fewer unique productive clones were found in brain metastases than in paired primaries (median 1540 versus 4551). DNA fragmentation in FFPE samples may have prevented retrieval of the complete infiltrating T cell repertoire. The ten most abundant clones accounted for a significantly larger fraction of the repertoire in brain metastases than in primaries, which suggests clonal expansion. The study could not control for the effects of preoperative corticosteroids on T cell infiltration in brain metastases.

Patients had resection either for delayed recurrence of a solitary brain metastasis or for synchronous oligometastatic disease. To avoid including cancers other than NSCLC, any patient with a history of multiple malignancies was excluded. Tumor areas were macrodissected from about five deparaffinized 8.5 to 10 um unstained sections guided by marked H&E slides. All specimens were fixed in formalin and embedded in paraffin (FFPE). The AllPrep DNA/RNA FFPE Kit was used to extract genomic DNA. A word on this clone: This clone's antigen is unknown. Per-base qualities were not stored, and no clone one base away is much larger.

The sequence derives from a woman aged 45-59 years with non-small cell lung cancer. The source material was tumor tissue from the primary lung tumor. The cell subset or site label here, explained by the study, means: primary lung cancer lesion.

The DNA reads as follows: TGTGCCAGCAGCGCAGACTTGACGGGCAACACAGATACGCAGTATTTT. Its amino acids are CASSADLTGNTDTQYF. This chain joins TRBV9 to TRBJ2-3, with the D gene too uncertain to name. V is reduced by 3 bases and J by 2 bases, leaving a spacing of 16 bases between them. The CDR3 spans 16 residues, from the cysteine through the phenylalanine. Just the 48-base CDR3 DNA is kept, in frame starting at base 1. CDR1 is given as SGDLS and CDR2 as YYNGEE, both from the germline V gene.